The table lists the clone carrying this TCR beta chain with a count of one. This entry belongs to a study of blood T cell repertoires in COVID-19. While infection was still active, Seattle patients were enrolled and then followed longitudinally. Authors' processing steps: Amplification of reference gene primers was used by the study to estimate nucleated cell counts. The method was immunoSEQ multiplex PCR; TCRdb's version includes in-frame clones alone and lacks a portion of them. V and J calls plus clone size are reproduced from that table; the DNA served to infer D and trimming. Of around 230,000 clones in the sample, 65% to 90% were seen once. The CDR3 covers 13 residues. Per germline, CDR1 MDHEN and CDR2 SYDVKM. Unmatched junction bases numbered 4, after V lost 7 bases and J lost 6 bases.

The sequencing input was peripheral blood. The J gene is TRBJ1-2, the V gene TRBV28, with 11 nucleotides matching TRBD1. This receptor was obtained from a man in his fifties with COVID-19, enrolled during active disease. CDR3 residues: CASKRTGGDGYTF. The CDR3 region has the DNA TGTGCCAGCAAAAGGACAGGGGGCGATGGCTACACCTTC.